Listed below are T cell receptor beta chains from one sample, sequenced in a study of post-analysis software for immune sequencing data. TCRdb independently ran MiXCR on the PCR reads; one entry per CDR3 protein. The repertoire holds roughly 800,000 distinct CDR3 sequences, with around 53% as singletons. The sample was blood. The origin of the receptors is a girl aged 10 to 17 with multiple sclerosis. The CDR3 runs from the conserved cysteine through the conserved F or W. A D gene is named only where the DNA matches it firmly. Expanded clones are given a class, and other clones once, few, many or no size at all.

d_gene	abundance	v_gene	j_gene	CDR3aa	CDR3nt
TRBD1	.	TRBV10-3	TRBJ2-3	CATGTDVALRGIDTQYF	TGTGCCACCGGGACAGACGTAGCCCTACGTGGAATAGATACGCAGTATTTT
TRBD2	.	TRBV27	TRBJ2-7	CASSLWSQRGGPSEQYF	TGTGCCAGCAGTTTATGGTCGCAGCGGGGGGGCCCAAGCGAGCAGTACTTC
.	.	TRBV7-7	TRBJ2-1	CASSLRGFSNEQFF	TGTGCTAGCAGCTTACGAGGGTTCAGCAATGAGCAGTTCTTC
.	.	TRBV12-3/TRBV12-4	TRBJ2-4	CASSLGAQNIQYF	TGTGCCAGCAGTTTAGGGGCTCAAAACATTCAGTACTTC
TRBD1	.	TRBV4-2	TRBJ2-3	CASSQEGQDTDTRYF	TGTGCCAGCAGCCAAGAGGGACAGGACACAGATACGCGGTATTTT
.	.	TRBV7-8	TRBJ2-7	CASSPRRSSYEQYF	TGTGCCAGCAGCCCCAGACGGAGCTCCTACGAGCAGTACTTC
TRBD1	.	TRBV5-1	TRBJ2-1	CASSPDRGLGYEQFF	TGCGCCAGCAGTCCTGACAGGGGGCTAGGGTATGAGCAGTTCTTC
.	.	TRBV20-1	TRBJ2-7	CSALQPSGYEQYF	TGCAGTGCTTTACAGCCTTCAGGCTACGAGCAGTACTTC
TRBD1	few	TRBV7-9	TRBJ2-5	CASSLAVVTGGGETQYF	TGTGCCAGCAGCTTAGCAGTCGTTACAGGGGGCGGTGAGACCCAGTACTTC
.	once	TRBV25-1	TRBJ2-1	CASSENQVEQFF	TGTGCCAGCAGTGAAAATCAGGTTGAGCAGTTCTTC
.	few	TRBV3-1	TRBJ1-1	CASSQVNTEAFF	TGTGCCAGCAGCCAGGTTAACACTGAAGCTTTCTTT
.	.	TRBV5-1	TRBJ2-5	CASSLEPSDRETQYF	TGCGCCAGCAGCTTGGAACCTAGCGATAGGGAGACCCAGTACTTC
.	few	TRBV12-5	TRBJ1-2	CASGRAINPPNYGYTF	TGTGCTAGTGGGAGAGCCATAAATCCTCCTAACTATGGCTACACCTTC
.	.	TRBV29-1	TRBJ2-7	CSVELQGLGEQYF	TGCAGCGTTGAATTACAGGGTCTGGGCGAGCAGTACTTC
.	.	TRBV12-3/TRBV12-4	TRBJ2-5	CASSTERQAEETQYF	TGTGCCAGCAGCACCGAGAGGCAGGCGGAAGAGACCCAGTACTTC
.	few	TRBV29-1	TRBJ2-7	CSVEGQGIINEQYF	TGCAGCGTTGAAGGGCAGGGGATAATCAACGAGCAGTACTTC
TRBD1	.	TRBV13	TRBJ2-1	CASRHGTGAVHEQFF	TGTGCCAGCAGACACGGGACAGGGGCAGTTCATGAGCAGTTCTTC
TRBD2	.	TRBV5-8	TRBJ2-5	CASSRLAGEREQYF	TGTGCCAGCAGCCGACTAGCGGGGGAAAGGGAGCAGTACTTC
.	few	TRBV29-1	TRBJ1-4	CSVMSQLNEKLFF	TGCAGCGTGATGTCCCAGCTTAATGAAAAACTGTTTTTT
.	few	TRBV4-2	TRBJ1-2	CASTRDAANYGYTF	TGTGCCAGCACCCGGGACGCCGCTAACTATGGCTACACCTTC
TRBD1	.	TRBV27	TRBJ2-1	CASTNDRGYNEQFF	TGTGCCAGTACTAACGACAGGGGCTACAATGAGCAGTTCTTC
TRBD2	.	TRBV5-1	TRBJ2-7	CASSQGLENTGEQYF	TGCGCCAGCAGTCAAGGACTAGAGAACACCGGGGAGCAGTACTTC
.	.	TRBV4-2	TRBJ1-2	CASSPRQDSNYGYTF	TGTGCCAGCAGCCCCCGACAGGACTCTAACTATGGCTACACCTTC
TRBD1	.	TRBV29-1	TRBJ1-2	CSVDFPGTGYNGYTF	TGCAGCGTGGATTTCCCTGGGACAGGGTATAATGGCTACACCTTC
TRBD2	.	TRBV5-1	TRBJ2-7	CASSQYQAGTVDEQYF	TGCGCCAGCAGCCAATACCAAGCGGGAACGGTTGACGAGCAGTACTTC
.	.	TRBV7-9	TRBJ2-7	CASSLVMSMGPFLSYEQYF	TGTGCCAGCAGCTTAGTGATGTCTATGGGGCCGTTTCTCTCCTACGAGCAGTACTTC
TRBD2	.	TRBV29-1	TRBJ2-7	CSVKSGTSGAVGEQYF	TGCAGCGTTAAGTCCGGGACTAGCGGGGCGGTGGGCGAGCAGTACTTC
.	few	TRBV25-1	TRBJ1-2	CASRDLKDGYTF	TGTGCCAGCAGGGACCTCAAGGATGGCTACACCTTC
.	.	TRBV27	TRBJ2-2	CASSFAPGSSTGELFF	TGTGCCAGCAGTTTCGCCCCAGGGTCGAGCACCGGGGAGCTGTTTTTT
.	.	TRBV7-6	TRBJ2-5	CASSLGSGAFQETQYF	TGTGCCAGCAGCTTAGGTAGCGGAGCATTCCAAGAGACCCAGTACTTC
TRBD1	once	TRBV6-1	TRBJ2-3	CASSEGDRAADTQYF	TGTGCCAGCAGTGAAGGGGACAGGGCGGCAGATACGCAGTATTTT
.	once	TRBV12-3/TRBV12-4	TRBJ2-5	CASSLGGNRNQPQYF	TGTGCCAGCAGTTTAGGGGGGAACCGCAATCAGCCCCAGTACTTC